These T cell receptor beta chains were read from a single sample in a study of cytomegalovirus exposure and HLA in healthy donors. Profiled with immunoSEQ multiplex PCR; TCRdb holds only in-frame clones, not every one. The data show 100,000 to 120,000 clones, roughly 15% seen once. The material sequenced was PBMCs. All receptors come from a female donor in good health and CMV-seronegative. Each CDR3 is given with its conserved first and last residue.

>TRBV2|TRBJ1-6|16
CASSKARTGLYSPLHF
>TRBV6-5|TRBJ2-3|14
CASNLGGRGDTQYF
>TRBV6-1|TRBJ2-7|13
CASRVGLLNEQYF
>TRBV5-6|TRBJ2-2|15
CASSLAPTTTGELFF
>TRBV9|TRBJ1-3|17
CASSVSDRTFSGNTIYF
>TRBV12-5|TRBJ2-6|21
CASGLVLFPGIRGSGANVLTF
>TRBV14|TRBJ1-1|13
CASSPRGGAEAFF
>TRBV7-3|TRBJ2-3|14
CASSPGLGTDTQYF
>TRBV28|TRBJ1-1|18
CASSPVGHKGRRGTEAFF
>TRBV2|TRBJ2-2|16
CASSESWGSNTGELFF
>TRBV28|TRBJ2-1|13
CASRRVGLNEQFF
>TRBV19|TRBJ2-7|15
CASSLSGTSGYEQYF
>TRBV6-5|TRBJ2-7|15
CASSYSGTGSYEQYF
>TRBV5-4|TRBJ1-1|16
CASNTGQGKYSAEAFF
>TRBV29-1|TRBJ1-1|11
CSAKEDSEAFF
>TRBV5-1|TRBJ2-5|14
CASKRTGTQETQYF
>TRBV9|TRBJ2-6|14
CASSAASGANVLTF
>TRBV5-5|TRBJ2-7|16
CASSLGGGRLSYEQYF
>TRBV14|TRBJ2-7|15
CASSQWGQGAYEQYF
>TRBV19|TRBJ1-2|12
CASSKDRESYTF